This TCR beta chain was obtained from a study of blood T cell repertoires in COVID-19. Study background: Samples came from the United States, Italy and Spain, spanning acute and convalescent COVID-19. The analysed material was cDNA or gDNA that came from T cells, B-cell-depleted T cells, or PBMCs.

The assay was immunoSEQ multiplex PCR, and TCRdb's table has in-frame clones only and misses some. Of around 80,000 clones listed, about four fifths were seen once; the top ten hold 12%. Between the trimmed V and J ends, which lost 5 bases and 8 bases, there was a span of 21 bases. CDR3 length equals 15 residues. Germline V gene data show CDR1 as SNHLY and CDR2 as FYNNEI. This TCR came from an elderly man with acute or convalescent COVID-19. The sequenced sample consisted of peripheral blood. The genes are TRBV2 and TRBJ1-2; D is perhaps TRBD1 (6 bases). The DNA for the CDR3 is TGTGCCAGCAGTCCCCTAACCGACAGGCCTCAGGGCTACACCTTC. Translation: CASSPLTDRPQGYTF.